This T cell receptor (beta chain) was found in a study of blood T cell repertoires in COVID-19. Study details: PBMCs, B-cell-depleted T cells, or T cells were the source of the cDNA or gDNA that made up the material.

Living in 25 or so US areas, the participants were between 18 and 89 years of age. Self-reported history from a screening survey and questionnaire set each donor's cohort. Authors' methods: Amplification of reference gene primers provided the estimated nucleated cell counts. Measured with immunoSEQ multiplex PCR; TCRdb has only the in-frame clones, and not every one. The V and J calls and clone size were taken over from that table, and D and trimming were inferred from the DNA. The sample includes about 260,000 clones, approximately 90% of them seen just once. The sequenced sample consisted of PBMCs or T cells enriched from blood (not recorded which). The origin of this receptor is a woman aged 18-29 years who had recovered from COVID-19.

CDR3 sequence (DNA): TGTGCCAGTAGTACCCCCGGGACAGGGAGGACTGAAGCTTTCTTT. The encoded protein is CASSTPGTGRTEAFF. The rearrangement uses TRBV19 and TRBJ1-1; 9 bases line up with TRBD1. Germline V gene sequence: CDR1 LNHDA, CDR2 SQIVND (reference sequence). The CDR3 extends over 15 amino acids. V shed 4 bases, J shed 5 bases, and the junction held 8 bases outside the gene matches. The variable domain in full, completed from reference TRBV19 and TRBJ1-1, reads DGGITQSPKYLFRKEGQNVTLSCEQNLNHDAMYWYRQDPGQGLRLIYYSQIVNDFQKGDIAEGYSVSREKKESFPLTVTSAQKNPTAFYLCASSTPGTGRTEAFFGQGTRLTVV.